This TCR beta chain was sequenced in a study of tumor and adjacent non-tumor tissue in lung cancer. Overall study context: Some 4.2 million productive TCRbeta reads were obtained per sample on average.

This sample's RNA came from whole unsorted tissue. More than 3 cm separated this lung sample from the edge of the tumor. A modified ARM-PCR protocol with three rounds of nested PCR amplified TCRbeta. TCRdb analysed the multiplex PCR reads with MiXCR anew, one entry per CDR3 protein. The sample holds 90,000 to 100,000 distinct CDR3 sequences, 80% seen once. The CDR3 loop spans 19 amino acids. Germline CDR1 reads SGHAT; CDR2 reads FQNNGV. A word on this clonotype: The junction departs from the called germline gene at one end, perhaps through a read error.

The TCR was taken from a man aged 55-75 years with small cell lung cancer. The chain has TRBV11-2 and TRBJ2-1; the match to TRBD2 covers 11 bases. Sequencing input: distant non-tumor lung tissue. CDR3 nucleotides: TGTGCCAGTAGCTCCGGGGGGGGAACTAGCGGGAGTATCTACACTGAGCAGTTCTTC. Translated: CASSSGGGTSGSIYTEQFF. The full variable domain, with the rest looked up from reference TRBV11-2 and TRBJ2-1, is EAGVAQSPRYKIIEKRQSVAFWCNPISGHATLYWYQQILGQGPKLLIQFQNNGVVDDSQLPKDRFSAERLKGVDSTLKIQPAKLEDSAVYLCASSSGGGTSGSIYTEQFFGPGTRLTVL.